This passage covers 30 T cell receptor beta chains from one sample sequenced in a study of blood T cell repertoires in COVID-19. Clones were sequenced by immunoSEQ multiplex PCR, and TCRdb holds only the in-frame ones, with some missing. The sample shows 60,000 to 80,000 clones, about 91% of them seen only once. Sequenced material: peripheral blood. These receptors all stem from a woman between 65 and 79 years old with acute or convalescent COVID-19.

The chain employs TRBV30 and TRBJ2-1; 12 nucleotides match TRBD2. Trimming removed 2 bases from V and 2 bases from J; junction bases left unmatched: 10. Germline assignment: CDR1 GTSNPN and CDR2 SVGIG (reference sequence). This CDR3 has 18 residues. DNA for the CDR3: TGTGCCTGGAGTCTCCATCTAGCGGGAGGGGGAACCTACAATGAGCAGTTCTTC. Translated: CAWSLHLAGGGTYNEQFF.

Here the CDR3 reads CASARLAGGNEQFF. The CDR3 region has the DNA TGTGCCAGCGCGAGACTAGCGGGAGGTAATGAGCAGTTCTTC. The J gene is TRBJ2-1, the V gene TRBV27; 13 nucleotides align to TRBD2. V was pared by 8 bases and J by 7 bases, with 5 bases of the junction left unmatched. The CDR3 has 14 amino acids. Per the germline V gene, CDR1 is MNHEY and CDR2 is SMNVEV (reference sequence).

V and J are TRBV5-6 and TRBJ2-1; 8 positions agree with TRBD2. V trimming: 4 bases; J trimming: 0 bases; junction bases outside the gene matches: 3. The length of the CDR3 is 15 residues. Germline CDR1 is SGHDT and CDR2 is YYEEEE. Here the CDR3 reads CASSGAGGSYNEQFF. In DNA form, the CDR3 reads TGTGCCAGCAGCGGGGCGGGGGGCTCCTACAATGAGCAGTTCTTC.

The J gene is TRBJ2-3, the V gene TRBV7-9; 9 positions match TRBD1. V trimming: 1 base; J trimming: 0 bases; junction bases outside the gene matches: 5. This CDR3 is built from 17 residues. Germline V gives CDR1 SEHNR, CDR2 FQNEAQ (reference sequence). Here the CDR3 DNA reads TGTGCCAGCAGCTTAGGCGGACAGGGGAGAAGCACAGATACGCAGTATTTT. This sequence encodes CASSLGGQGRSTDTQYF.

The rearrangement joins TRBV30 to TRBJ1-1, with no clear D. CDR1 is GTSNPN, CDR2 SVGIG, per germline (reference sequence). This CDR3 comprises 12 residues. Deletions cut 1 base from V and 1 base from J, with 4 bases between. The CDR3 DNA sequence: TGTGCCTGGAGTGGAGGGAACACTGAAGCTTTCTTT. Its protein product is CAWSGGNTEAFF.

This clone was recorded once. J is TRBJ2-5 and V is TRBV24-1; 13 nucleotides line up with TRBD2. Germline loops: CDR1 KGHDR, CDR2 SFDVKD. This CDR3 comprises 16 residues. J gave up 7 bases and V 3 bases, and 7 bases lay outside the gene matches. CDR3 region: CATSDPGLAGARTQYF. The CDR3 region has the DNA TGTGCCACCAGTGATCCCGGACTAGCGGGGGCCCGGACCCAGTACTTC.

CDR3 residues: CASKGLNYGYTF. CDR3 DNA sequence: TGTGCCTCGAAGGGGCTTAACTATGGCTACACCTTC. The chain recombines TRBV18 with TRBJ1-2; maybe TRBD1 (5 bases). Germline V gene data show CDR1 as KGHSH and CDR2 as LQKENI. The ends were cut back, 11 bases at V and 1 base at J, with 11 bases in the middle. The CDR3 loop spans 12 amino acids.

This sequence joins TRBV7-2 and TRBJ1-5; tentative D call: TRBD1 (5 bases). Germline CDR1 and CDR2: SGHTA and FQGNSA. The CDR3 loop spans 16 amino acids. The V gene lost 1 base and the J gene lost 4 bases, with 14 bases spanning the gap. The CDR3, as DNA: TGTGCCAGCAGCTTAGGGGCGCAGGGATGGAATCAGCCCCAGCATTTT. Translation gives CASSLGAQGWNQPQHF.

This chain connects TRBV2 to TRBJ2-1; 7 bases agree with TRBD1. The CDR3 runs 15 residues. V was clipped by 1 base and J by 2 bases; unmatched bases: 2. Germline V gene data show CDR1 as SNHLY and CDR2 as FYNNEI. CDR3 sequence reads: CASSEGTGAYNEQFF. DNA of the CDR3: TGTGCCAGCAGTGAAGGGACAGGCGCCTACAATGAGCAGTTCTTC. Full variable domain (rest looked up from reference TRBV2 and TRBJ2-1): EPEVTQTPSHQVTQMGQEVILRCVPISNHLYFYWYRQILGQKVEFLVSFYNNEISEKSEIFDDQFSVERPDGSNFTLKIRSTKLEDSAMYFCASSEGTGAYNEQFFGPGTRLTVL.

V usage is TRBV7-9 and J usage is TRBJ1-1; D gene unclear. This CDR3 is built from 14 residues. Looked up from germline, CDR1 is SEHNR and CDR2 is FQNEAQ (reference sequence). Trimming cost V 1 base and J 5 bases, with 11 bases left between them. The CDR3 DNA follows: TGTGCCAGCAGCTTAGTAGACACGGTGACTGAAGCTTTCTTT. This sequence encodes CASSLVDTVTEAFF.

The chain uses TRBV5-1 and TRBJ2-1; 8 nucleotides match TRBD2. V lost 0 bases and J lost 0; bases outside the gene matches: 8. The CDR3 contains 18 residues. Per germline, CDR1 SGHRS and CDR2 YFSETQ. The CDR3 spells CASSLGRGGGNSYNEQFF. CDR3 DNA: TGCGCCAGCAGCTTGGGCCGGGGCGGGGGGAACTCCTACAATGAGCAGTTCTTC.

This chain connects TRBV5-4 to TRBJ1-1; D is ambiguous. The CDR3 runs 15 residues. CDR1 SGHNT and CDR2 YYREEE come from the germline V gene (reference sequence). The V end lost 2 bases, the J end lost 1 base, and 12 bases lay between the germline ends. CDR3 in DNA: TGTGCCAGCAGCTTCGATGTAGCACAGAACACTGAAGCTTTCTTT. Its protein product is CASSFDVAQNTEAFF.

This clone was seen more than once but under ten times. This rearrangement joins TRBV18 to TRBJ1-1; D gene unclear. This CDR3 has 14 amino acids. Germline CDR1 reads KGHSH; CDR2 reads LQKENI. The V end lost 6 bases, the J end lost 1 base, and 12 bases lay between the germline ends. This CDR3 is CASSPKGGNTEAFF. The CDR3, as DNA: TGTGCCAGCTCTCCTAAAGGAGGGAACACTGAAGCTTTCTTT.

The chain recombines TRBV7-2 with TRBJ1-6; D is possibly TRBD1 (5 bases). This CDR3 comprises 15 residues. Trimming left V 1 base short and J 10 bases short, with 14 bases between. The germline CDR1 and CDR2 sequences are SGHTA and FQGNSA. The CDR3 region is CASSLGRAGRSPLHF. The CDR3 nucleotides read TGTGCCAGCAGCTTAGGCAGGGCCGGAAGGTCACCCCTCCACTTT.

The V gene is TRBV28, the J gene TRBJ1-1; weak D call: TRBD1 (6 bases). Germline V gene lookup returns CDR1 MDHEN and CDR2 SYDVKM. The CDR3 consists of 12 residues. The V gene lost 6 bases and the J gene lost 8 bases, with 13 bases spanning the gap. The CDR3 bases are TGTGCCAGCAGCACGGGACATCCAGAAGCTTTCTTT. It is translated as CASSTGHPEAFF.

About this clone itself: The sample holds other DNA sequences that translate to the same CDR3. The chain couples TRBV11-2 to TRBJ2-7; 9 bases align to TRBD1. V gave up 3 bases and J gave up 1 base; unmatched junction bases: 7. The CDR3 is 16 residues long. CDR1 is SGHAT and CDR2 is FQNNGV in the germline V gene. As DNA, the CDR3 is TGTGCCAGCAGCTTCACCGGGACAGGGTTATCCTACGAGCAGTACTTC. Translation gives CASSFTGTGLSYEQYF.

The chain couples TRBV5-1 to TRBJ2-7, with 7 positions matching TRBD1. Germline CDR1 reads SGHRS; CDR2 reads YFSETQ. The CDR3 has 14 amino acids. Trimming removed 0 bases from V and 2 bases from J; junction bases left unmatched: 2. The CDR3 reads CASSLGGGPYEQYF. In nucleotides, the CDR3 is TGCGCCAGCAGCTTGGGAGGGGGCCCCTACGAGCAGTACTTC.

V and J are TRBV7-3 and TRBJ2-1; 11 bases align to TRBD2. Germline assignment: CDR1 SGHTA and CDR2 FQGTGA. This CDR3 has 15 residues. Losses at the gene ends were 5 bases for V and 3 bases for J; bases not matched to a gene: 3. The CDR3 sequence: CASSQGLADYNEQFF. The CDR3 DNA reads as TGTGCCAGCAGCCAGGGACTAGCGGACTACAATGAGCAGTTCTTC.

The chain couples TRBV28 to TRBJ1-3; possibly TRBD1 for D (5 bases). Looked up from germline, CDR1 is MDHEN and CDR2 is SYDVKM. Trimming took 7 bases from V and 0 from J, leaving 13 bases between them. This CDR3 is built from 15 residues. This CDR3 reads CASIGQGRSGNTIYF. In DNA, the CDR3 is TGTGCCAGCATAGGTCAGGGTCGCTCTGGAAACACCATATATTTT. Variable domain in full (rest from reference TRBV28 and TRBJ1-3): DVKVTQSSRYLVKRTGEKVFLECVQDMDHENMFWYRQDPGLGLRLIYFSYDVKMKEKGDIPEGYSVSREKKERFSLILESASTNQTSMYLCASIGQGRSGNTIYFGEGSWLTVV.

The chain carries TRBV7-2 and TRBJ1-2; D unclear. V gave up 5 bases and J gave up 3 bases, with 16 bases separating them. Germline CDR1 reads SGHTA; CDR2 reads FQGNSA. The CDR3 runs 15 residues. This CDR3 reads CASSDNVFPYYGYTF. The CDR3 nucleotides read TGTGCCAGCAGCGACAATGTCTTCCCGTACTATGGCTACACCTTC.

The chain has TRBV19 and TRBJ2-5; D not certain. This CDR3 has 11 amino acids. Between the trimmed V and J ends, which lost 1 base and 5 bases, there was a span of 2 bases. Germline CDR1 LNHDA, CDR2 SQIVND (reference sequence). Written as DNA, the CDR3 is TGTGCCAGTAGTATAGCTGAGACCCAGTACTTC. It specifies CASSIAETQYF.

The CDR3 region is CASSVGLMREANYGYTF. Written as DNA, the CDR3 is TGTGCCAGCAGCGTAGGATTAATGAGGGAGGCTAACTATGGCTACACCTTC. The rearrangement links TRBV9 to TRBJ1-2; D is unresolved. V was shortened by 0 bases and J by 0 bases, with 15 bases between the two germline ends. The germline V gene encodes CDR1 SGDLS and CDR2 YYNGEE. The CDR3 loop spans 17 amino acids.

The CDR3 DNA is TGTGCCAGCAGTTCTCCGACAGTGTATGAAGCTTTCTTT. Protein product: CASSSPTVYEAFF. The V and J genes are TRBV6-5 and TRBJ1-1; the D gene is possibly TRBD1 (5 bases). Germline-derived CDR1 and CDR2 are MNHEY and SVGAGI. V was pared by 4 bases and J by 7 bases, with 13 bases between. This CDR3 contains 13 residues.

The chain joins TRBV28 to TRBJ2-7; D is perhaps TRBD1 (6 bases). The CDR3 extends over 15 amino acids. The germline V gene has CDR1 MDHEN and CDR2 SYDVKM. Trimming took off 7 bases at V and 1 base at J, with 17 bases between the two ends. In nucleotides, the CDR3 is TGTGCCAGCACTCGAGGGGGACGCGGGTCCTACGAGCAGTACTTC. Protein product: CASTRGGRGSYEQYF.

V is TRBV7-8 and J is TRBJ1-1; TRBD1 matches at 7 bases. The CDR3 has 16 residues. V lost 5 bases to trimming and J lost 4 bases; unmatched junction nucleotides: 13. Germline loops: CDR1 SGHVS, CDR2 FQNEAQ. The CDR3 here is CASSPKDRPRGTEAFF. The DNA for the CDR3 is TGTGCCAGCAGCCCAAAGGACAGGCCTCGGGGCACTGAAGCTTTCTTT.

The rearrangement joins TRBV14 to TRBJ1-6, with no clear D. V dropped 3 bases and J dropped 0 bases, with 12 bases sitting between them. The CDR3 is 17 amino acids. The germline V gene encodes CDR1 SGHDN and CDR2 FVKESK. DNA for the CDR3: TGTGCCAGCAGCCAGGGAGCGACGGCCTCCTATAATTCACCCCTCCACTTT. Its protein is CASSQGATASYNSPLHF.

The chain employs TRBV18 and TRBJ1-5, with D unclear. Trimming took 5 bases from V and 6 from J, leaving 11 bases between them. CDR1 KGHSH and CDR2 LQKENI come from the germline V gene. The CDR3 runs 13 residues. The CDR3 region has the DNA TGTGCCAGCTCATCAGGAGAGGGTCAGCCCCAGCATTTT. This encodes CASSSGEGQPQHF.

The chain recombines TRBV7-9 with TRBJ1-5, with D perhaps TRBD1 (5 bases). This CDR3 region has 15 residues. The germline V gene has CDR1 SEHNR and CDR2 FQNEAQ (reference sequence). V was trimmed by 3 bases and J by 0 bases, leaving 9 bases between them. CDR3 region: CASSLGGYSNQPQHF. As DNA, the CDR3 is TGTGCCAGCAGCTTGGGGGGATATAGCAATCAGCCCCAGCATTTT.

V is TRBV4-2 and J is TRBJ2-1, with D hard to call. V lost 1 base to trimming and J lost 12 bases, with 25 bases between them. The CDR3 totals 17 residues. CDR1 is LGHNA and CDR2 is YNFKEQ in the germline V gene. CDR3 nucleotide sequence: TGTGCCAGCAGCCAAGCCCGGATCAGCGATACAATGAACGGGCAGTTCTTC. It codes for CASSQARISDTMNGQFF.

This sequence joins TRBV19 and TRBJ1-5; 9 bases line up with TRBD1. Germline CDR1 reads LNHDA; CDR2 reads SQIVND (reference sequence). V was pared by 7 bases and J by 7 bases, with 8 bases of the junction left unmatched. This CDR3 comprises 14 residues. CDR3 region: CASTYGQGFQPQHF. The CDR3 DNA follows: TGTGCCAGTACCTACGGACAGGGGTTCCAGCCCCAGCATTTT.